This TCR beta chain was observed in a study of blood T cells in healthy people across ages. The use of a sample-barcoded 5' primer and a J-beta primer mix characterized a second PCR of roughly 6 to 11 cycles. TCRdb fed the 5' RACE reads into MiXCR, producing one record per CDR3 protein. Among about 1 million distinct CDR3 sequences listed, under 55% were seen once. The ends lost 5 bases at V and 1 base at J; junction bases unmatched: 13. Germline V gene sequence: CDR1 SGHTA, CDR2 FQGTGA. The CDR3 consists of 18 residues. This clonotype was detected a few times. The material sequenced was blood. The rearrangement uses TRBV7-3 and TRBJ2-7; 11 positions agree with TRBD2. This receptor was obtained from a woman aged 60-75 years in good health. CDR3 protein: CASSPHGLAGEGSYEQYF. The CDR3, as DNA: TGTGCCAGCAGCCCACATGGACTAGCGGGTGAGGGGTCCTACGAGCAGTACTTC.